These T cell receptor beta chains were read from a single sample in a study of glioma-infiltrating T cells. TCRdb independently ran MiXCR on the multiplex PCR reads; one entry per CDR3 protein. This sample has some 110,000 distinct CDR3 sequences, with approximately 25% found just once. What was sequenced was glioma tissue, nonneoplastic brain tissue, or PBMCs (not recorded which). The receptors derive from a human donor with low-grade glioma or glioblastoma, undergoing nonglioma brain surgery, or in good health (not recorded which). The CDR3 runs from the conserved cysteine through the conserved F or W. D genes are given only for firm matches.

cdr3_aa: CASSPIQGATDYGYTF; d_call: TRBD1; v_call: TRBV18
cdr3_aa: CSARETGGRYNEQFF; d_call: TRBD2; v_call: TRBV20-1
cdr3_aa: CASRTQVSLDTQYF; d_call: NA; v_call: TRBV6-4
cdr3_aa: CASSSTPSGSDNEQFF; d_call: TRBD2; v_call: TRBV2
cdr3_aa: CATSRDPPGVGNQPQHF; d_call: NA; v_call: TRBV15
cdr3_aa: CASSLRDRGRNSPLHF; d_call: TRBD1; v_call: TRBV7-6
cdr3_aa: CASSPGTGGSQETQYF; d_call: TRBD1; v_call: TRBV18
cdr3_aa: CASRAGRVDTQYF; d_call: NA; v_call: TRBV7-2
cdr3_aa: CASSPGLADNEQFF; d_call: TRBD2; v_call: TRBV7-7
cdr3_aa: CSVQITEAFF; d_call: NA; v_call: TRBV29-1
cdr3_aa: CASSFNRNTEAFF; d_call: NA; v_call: TRBV7-9
cdr3_aa: CAISAGQNNEKLFF; d_call: NA; v_call: TRBV10-3
cdr3_aa: CASSRFSGSSYNEQFF; d_call: TRBD2; v_call: TRBV19
cdr3_aa: CASSRLGGATFTDTQYF; d_call: NA; v_call: TRBV7-2
cdr3_aa: CASSQVRVREAEQFF; d_call: NA; v_call: TRBV3-1
cdr3_aa: CASSLGGRVPDEQYF; d_call: TRBD2; v_call: TRBV12-3/TRBV12-4
cdr3_aa: CASSPPGEGKGGEQYF; d_call: NA; v_call: TRBV18
cdr3_aa: CASSQAGTPNNEQFF; d_call: NA; v_call: TRBV4-1
cdr3_aa: CASSLVPLAYEQYF; d_call: NA; v_call: TRBV5-5
cdr3_aa: CASSRRTSGRTKEQFF; d_call: TRBD2; v_call: TRBV7-9
cdr3_aa: CASSRGAGSNGYTF; d_call: NA; v_call: TRBV12-3/TRBV12-4
cdr3_aa: CASSNMGGGQFF; d_call: NA; v_call: TRBV19
cdr3_aa: CASSYKGGTGYEQYF; d_call: TRBD1; v_call: TRBV6-6
cdr3_aa: CASSQWTGTTYEQYF; d_call: TRBD1; v_call: TRBV4-3
cdr3_aa: CASSYAASSDTQYF; d_call: NA; v_call: TRBV6-6
cdr3_aa: CASSYSGTIEAFF; d_call: NA; v_call: TRBV6-6
cdr3_aa: CASSLGGLETQYF; d_call: NA; v_call: TRBV14
cdr3_aa: CASGWDVGEAFF; d_call: NA; v_call: TRBV25-1